Listed below are T cell receptor beta chains from one sample, sequenced in a study of blood T cell repertoires in COVID-19. Profiling relied on immunoSEQ multiplex PCR, and the TCRdb table lists in-frame clones only, not all of them. The data show a few hundred thousand clones, about 84% seen once. Specimen: PBMCs or T cells enriched from blood (not recorded which). Receptor source: a man aged 30 to 45 with acute COVID-19. The CDR3 runs from the conserved cysteine through the conserved F or W.

cdr3_length: 13
v_call: TRBV27
cdr3_aa: CASNTVPGFEAFF

cdr3_length: 14
v_call: TRBV7-3
cdr3_aa: CASSSQTAYNEQFF

cdr3_length: 17
v_call: TRBV6-2/TRBV6-3
cdr3_aa: CASSYLELGAASTEAFF

cdr3_length: 16
v_call: TRBV10-1
cdr3_aa: CASSESGTGAYNEQFF

cdr3_length: 16
v_call: TRBV6-5
cdr3_aa: CASSYHMKEVSYGYTF

cdr3_length: 14
v_call: TRBV19
cdr3_aa: CASSPRTGGYEQYF

cdr3_length: 14
v_call: TRBV2
cdr3_aa: CASTRGGDKGGYTF

cdr3_length: 15
v_call: TRBV5-1
cdr3_aa: CASSSRSISPYGYTF

cdr3_length: 16
v_call: TRBV10-2
cdr3_aa: CASSLTSGGFYNEQFF

cdr3_length: 16
v_call: TRBV5-1
cdr3_aa: CASSLDRFSNTGELFF

cdr3_length: 14
v_call: TRBV19
cdr3_aa: CASRGGTGNYGYTF

cdr3_length: 14
v_call: TRBV15
cdr3_aa: CATSREQINQPQHF

cdr3_length: 15
v_call: TRBV11-2
cdr3_aa: CASSLDRQESYGYTF

cdr3_length: 17
v_call: TRBV11-1
cdr3_aa: CASSLARTGAYTDTQYF

cdr3_length: 13
v_call: TRBV6-5
cdr3_aa: CASRYRGQGEQYF

cdr3_length: 11
v_call: TRBV11-2
cdr3_aa: CASTPAGTQYF

cdr3_length: 15
v_call: TRBV29-1
cdr3_aa: CSVSGTSGFTDTQYF

cdr3_length: 15
v_call: TRBV12-5
cdr3_aa: CASGSIGGTLREQYF

cdr3_length: 15
v_call: TRBV28
cdr3_aa: CASSPTGGQNQPQHF

cdr3_length: 13
v_call: TRBV7-9
cdr3_aa: CAEREALADTQYF

cdr3_length: 19
v_call: TRBV15
cdr3_aa: CATSPKGGARSSYNSPLHF

cdr3_length: 14
v_call: TRBV30
cdr3_aa: CAWTWQGGNYGYTF

cdr3_length: 19
v_call: TRBV18
cdr3_aa: CASSPTGLAGVVNTGELFF

cdr3_length: 10
v_call: TRBV9
cdr3_aa: CASRRGEAFF

cdr3_length: 13
v_call: TRBV2
cdr3_aa: CASRVQVFPEAFF

cdr3_length: 15
v_call: TRBV5-1
cdr3_aa: CASSVEGQGTSEAFF

cdr3_length: 14
v_call: TRBV5-1
cdr3_aa: CASSLDGGSYEQYF

cdr3_length: 15
v_call: TRBV13
cdr3_aa: CASSLGAGSGNTIYF